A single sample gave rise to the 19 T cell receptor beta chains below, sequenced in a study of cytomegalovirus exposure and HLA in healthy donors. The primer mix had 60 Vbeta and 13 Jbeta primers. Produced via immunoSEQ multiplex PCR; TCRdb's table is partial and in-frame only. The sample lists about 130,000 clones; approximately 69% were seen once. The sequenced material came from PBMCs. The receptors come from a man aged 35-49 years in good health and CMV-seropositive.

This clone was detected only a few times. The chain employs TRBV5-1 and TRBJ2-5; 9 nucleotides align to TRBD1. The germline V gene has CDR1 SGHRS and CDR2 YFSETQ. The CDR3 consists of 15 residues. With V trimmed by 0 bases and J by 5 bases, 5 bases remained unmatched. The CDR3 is CASSLGTGGEETQYF. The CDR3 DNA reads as TGCGCCAGCAGCTTGGGAACAGGGGGCGAGGAGACCCAGTACTTC.

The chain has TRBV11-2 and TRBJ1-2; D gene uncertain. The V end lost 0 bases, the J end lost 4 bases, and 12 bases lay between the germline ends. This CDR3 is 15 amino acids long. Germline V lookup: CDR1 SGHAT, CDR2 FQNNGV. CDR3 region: CASSLDLRVVYGYTF. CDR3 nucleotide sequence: TGTGCCAGCAGCTTAGATCTAAGAGTGGTCTATGGCTACACCTTC.

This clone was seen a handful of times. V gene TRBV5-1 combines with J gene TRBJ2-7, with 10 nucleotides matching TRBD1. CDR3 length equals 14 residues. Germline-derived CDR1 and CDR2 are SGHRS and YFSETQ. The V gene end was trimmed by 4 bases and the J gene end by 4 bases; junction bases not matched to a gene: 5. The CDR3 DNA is TGCGCCAGCAGCCCGGGACAGGGGTGGTACGAGCAGTACTTC. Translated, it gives CASSPGQGWYEQYF. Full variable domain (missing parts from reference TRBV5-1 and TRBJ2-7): KAGVTQTPRYLIKTRGQQVTLSCSPISGHRSVSWYQQTPGQGLQFLFEYFSETQRNKGNFPGRFSGRQFSNSRSEMNVSTLELGDSALYLCASSPGQGWYEQYFGPGTRLTVT.

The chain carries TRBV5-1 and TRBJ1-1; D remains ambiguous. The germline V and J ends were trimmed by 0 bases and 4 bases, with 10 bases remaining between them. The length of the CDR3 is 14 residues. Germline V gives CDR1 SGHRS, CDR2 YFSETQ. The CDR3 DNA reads TGCGCCAGCAGCTTGGCCCTCTTGTCCACTGAAGCTTTCTTT. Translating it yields CASSLALLSTEAFF.

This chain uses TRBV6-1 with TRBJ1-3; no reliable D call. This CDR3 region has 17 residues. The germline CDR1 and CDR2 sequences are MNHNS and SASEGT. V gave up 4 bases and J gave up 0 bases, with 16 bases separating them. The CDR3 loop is CASSGQNLDFSGNTIYF. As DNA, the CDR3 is TGTGCCAGCAGTGGGCAAAACCTGGACTTCTCTGGAAACACCATATATTTT.

The CDR3 sequence is CASSAFPGDEQFF. CDR3 DNA sequence: TGTGCCAGCAGCGCATTCCCAGGGGATGAGCAGTTCTTC. This chain uses TRBV5-8 with TRBJ2-1; possibly TRBD1 for D (6 bases). CDR1 and CDR2 from the germline V gene are SGHTS and YDEGEE. V was cut by 4 bases and J by 8 bases, with 13 bases left in between. There are 13 residues in the CDR3.

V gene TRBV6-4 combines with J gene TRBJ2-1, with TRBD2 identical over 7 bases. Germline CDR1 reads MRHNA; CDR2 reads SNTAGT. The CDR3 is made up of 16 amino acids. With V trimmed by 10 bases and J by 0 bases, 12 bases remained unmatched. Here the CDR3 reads CANIRKGGSSYNEQFF. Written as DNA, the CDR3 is TGTGCCAACATTAGAAAGGGCGGGAGCTCCTACAATGAGCAGTTCTTC.

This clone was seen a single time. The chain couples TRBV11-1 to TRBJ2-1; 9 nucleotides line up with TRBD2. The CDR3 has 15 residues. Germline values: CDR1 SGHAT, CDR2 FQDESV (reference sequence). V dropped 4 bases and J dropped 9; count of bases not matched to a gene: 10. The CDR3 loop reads CASSYTSGYLGEQFF. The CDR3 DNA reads TGTGCCAGCAGCTACACTAGCGGGTACCTCGGTGAGCAGTTCTTC.

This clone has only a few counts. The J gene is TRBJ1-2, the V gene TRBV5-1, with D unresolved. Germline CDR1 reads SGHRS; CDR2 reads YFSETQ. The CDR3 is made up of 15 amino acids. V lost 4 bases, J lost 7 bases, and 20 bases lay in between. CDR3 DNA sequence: TGCGCCAGCAGCCCATGGTCTGAGCGGGAGAGTGGCTACACCTTC. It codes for CASSPWSERESGYTF.

CDR3 sequence (DNA): TGTGCCACCAACCCACGAGGTCCCAAAAACATTCAGTACTTC. This gives the protein CATNPRGPKNIQYF. This chain links TRBV28 with TRBJ2-4; D uncertain. Trimming pared 10 bases from V and 2 bases from J, leaving 15 bases between. The germline CDR1 and CDR2 sequences are MDHEN and SYDVKM. This CDR3 contains 14 residues. The full variable domain, in which reference TRBV28 and TRBJ2-4 provide the parts outside the CDR3, is DVKVTQSSRYLVKRTGEKVFLECVQDMDHENMFWYRQDPGLGLRLIYFSYDVKMKEKGDIPEGYSVSREKKERFSLILESASTNQTSMYLCATNPRGPKNIQYFGAGTRLSVL.

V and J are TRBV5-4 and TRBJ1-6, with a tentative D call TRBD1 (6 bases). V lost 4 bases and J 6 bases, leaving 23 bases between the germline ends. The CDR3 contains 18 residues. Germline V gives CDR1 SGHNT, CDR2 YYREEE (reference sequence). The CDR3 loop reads CASSATKPTGWINSPLHF. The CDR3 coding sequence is TGTGCCAGCAGCGCTACCAAACCCACAGGGTGGATTAATTCACCCCTCCACTTT.

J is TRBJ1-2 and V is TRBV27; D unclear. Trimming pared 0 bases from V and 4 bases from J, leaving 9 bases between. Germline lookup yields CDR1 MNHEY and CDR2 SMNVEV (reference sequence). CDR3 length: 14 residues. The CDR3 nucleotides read TGTGCCAGCAGTTTATCGTCGGGGATCTATGGCTACACCTTC. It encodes CASSLSSGIYGYTF.

The CDR3 is CATSSRSGPGHEQFF. CDR3 coding DNA: TGTGCCACCAGCAGTCGTAGCGGGCCGGGGCATGAGCAGTTCTTC. The V call is TRBV15, the J call TRBJ2-1, with TRBD2 matching 7 bases. The CDR3 is 15 amino acids. Germline trimming cut 3 bases from V and 8 bases from J; bases unmatched to any gene: 10. Germline lookup yields CDR1 LNHNV and CDR2 YYDKDF (reference sequence).

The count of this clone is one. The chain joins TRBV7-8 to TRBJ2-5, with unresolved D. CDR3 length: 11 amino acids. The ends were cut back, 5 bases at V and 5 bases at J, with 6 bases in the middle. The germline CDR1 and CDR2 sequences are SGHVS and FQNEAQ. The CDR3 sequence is CASSDKETQYF. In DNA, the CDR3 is TGTGCCAGCAGCGACAAGGAGACCCAGTACTTC.

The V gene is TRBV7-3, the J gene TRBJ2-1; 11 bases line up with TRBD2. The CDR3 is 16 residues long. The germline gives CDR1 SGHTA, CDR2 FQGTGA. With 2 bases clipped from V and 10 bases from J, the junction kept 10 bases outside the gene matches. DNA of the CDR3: TGTGCCAGCAGCTTAGGTTTAGCGGGAGGGCCGGGCGAGCAGTTCTTC. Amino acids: CASSLGLAGGPGEQFF. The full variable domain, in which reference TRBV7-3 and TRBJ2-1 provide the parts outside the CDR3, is GAGVSQTPSNKVTEKGKYVELRCDPISGHTALYWYRQSLGQGPEFLIYFQGTGAADDSGLPNDRFFAVRPEGSVSTLKIQRTERGDSAVYLCASSLGLAGGPGEQFFGPGTRLTVL.

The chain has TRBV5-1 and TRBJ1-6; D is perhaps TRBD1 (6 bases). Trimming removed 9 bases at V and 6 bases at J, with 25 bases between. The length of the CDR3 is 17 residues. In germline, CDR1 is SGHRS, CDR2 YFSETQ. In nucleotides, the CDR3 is TGCGCCAACTCAAGGGGGAGCAGGGAATCTTGTAATTCACCCCTCCACTTT. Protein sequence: CANSRGSRESCNSPLHF.

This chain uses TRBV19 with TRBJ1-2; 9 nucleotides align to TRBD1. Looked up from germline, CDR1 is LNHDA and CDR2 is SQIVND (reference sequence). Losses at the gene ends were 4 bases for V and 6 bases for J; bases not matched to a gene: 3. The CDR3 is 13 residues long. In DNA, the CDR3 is TGTGCCAGTAGTACCGACAGGGGGGATGGCTACACCTTC. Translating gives CASSTDRGDGYTF.

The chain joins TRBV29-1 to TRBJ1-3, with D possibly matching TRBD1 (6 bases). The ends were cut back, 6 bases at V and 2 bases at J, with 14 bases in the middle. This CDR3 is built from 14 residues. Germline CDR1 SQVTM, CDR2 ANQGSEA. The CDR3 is CSVRRTAAGNTIYF. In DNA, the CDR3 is TGCAGCGTAAGGAGGACAGCCGCTGGAAACACCATATATTTT. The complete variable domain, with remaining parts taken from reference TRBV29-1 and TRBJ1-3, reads SAVISQKPSRDICQRGTSLTIQCQVDSQVTMMFWYRQQPGQSLTLIATANQGSEATYESGFVIDKFPISRPNLTFSTLTVSNMSPEDSSIYLCSVRRTAAGNTIYFGEGSWLTVV.

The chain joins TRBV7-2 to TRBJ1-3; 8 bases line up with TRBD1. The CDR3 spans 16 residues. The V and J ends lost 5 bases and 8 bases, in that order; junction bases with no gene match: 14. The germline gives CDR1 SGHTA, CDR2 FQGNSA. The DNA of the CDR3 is TGTGCCAGCAGCCCCGGAGGGCAGGGGGCGGGGGACACCATATATTTT. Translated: CASSPGGQGAGDTIYF.